The next 31 T cell receptor beta chains were all read from a single sample in a study of blood T cell repertoires in COVID-19. Sequenced by immunoSEQ multiplex PCR; TCRdb stores in-frame clones only, minus some. Altogether about 240,000 clones are present, 65% to 90% being singletons, with the ten largest covering approximately 4.5%. Sample: peripheral blood. These receptors were taken from a woman between 70 and 85 years old with acute or convalescent COVID-19.

This clone has only one observation. This chain uses TRBV25-1 with TRBJ1-1, with TRBD1 matching over 7 bases. The length of the CDR3 is 14 residues. The junction had 4 bases not matched to a gene; V was cut back by 5 bases and J by 1 base. Per germline, CDR1 MGHDK and CDR2 SYGVNS. CDR3 bases: TGTGCCAGCAGTCCCGGGACAGCGAACACTGAAGCTTTCTTT. It translates to CASSPGTANTEAFF. Variable domain in full (rest from reference TRBV25-1 and TRBJ1-1): EADIYQTPRYLVIGTGKKITLECSQTMGHDKMYWYQQDPGMELHLIHYSYGVNSTEKGDLSSESTVSRIRTEHFPLTLESARPSHTSQYLCASSPGTANTEAFFGQGTRLTVV.

This sequence joins TRBV28 and TRBJ1-5; D is possibly TRBD1 (5 bases). Germline values: CDR1 MDHEN, CDR2 SYDVKM. The CDR3 loop spans 14 amino acids. V was trimmed by 4 bases and J by 9 bases, leaving 16 bases between them. CDR3 in DNA: TGTGCCAGCAGTTCAGACAGCCTCAGGTGGCCCCAGCATTTT. This translates into CASSSDSLRWPQHF.

The chain combines TRBV4-1 with TRBJ1-1, with unresolved D. This CDR3 is 15 amino acids long. Trimming shortened V by 4 bases and J by 4 bases, and 16 bases separated the two germline ends. Germline loops: CDR1 MGHRA, CDR2 YSYEKL. The CDR3 loop is CASSLLPRGATEAFF. The CDR3, as DNA: TGCGCCAGCAGCCTCCTACCTCGGGGTGCCACTGAAGCTTTCTTT.

This sequence joins TRBV9 and TRBJ1-6, with TRBD1 as a possible D gene (5 bases). V lost 2 bases to trimming and J lost 4 bases, with 10 bases between them. Per the germline V gene, CDR1 is SGDLS and CDR2 is YYNGEE. The CDR3 is made up of 15 amino acids. The CDR3: CASSVGGAYNSPLHF. The DNA of the CDR3 is TGTGCCAGCAGCGTCGGGGGAGCGTATAATTCACCCCTCCACTTT.

V gene TRBV18 combines with J gene TRBJ1-5; tentative D call: TRBD1 (5 bases). The V and J ends lost 4 bases and 7 bases respectively, with 17 bases between them. This CDR3 has 15 amino acids. The germline CDR1 and CDR2 sequences are KGHSH and LQKENI. CDR3 sequence (DNA): TGTGCCAGCTCACTGGGGACTGGACTTTACCAGCCCCAGCATTTT. This codes for CASSLGTGLYQPQHF.

The genes are TRBV6-2 or TRBV6-3 and TRBJ1-1; possibly TRBD1 for D (6 bases). V lost 2 bases and J 0 bases, leaving 19 bases between the germline ends. Germline V gene sequence: CDR1 MNHEY, CDR2 SVGEGT. The CDR3 contains 18 residues. The CDR3 DNA follows: TGTGCCAGCAGTTACCCCCAACAGGGAAGAAGGATGAACACTGAAGCTTTCTTT. It encodes CASSYPQQGRRMNTEAFF.

J is TRBJ1-2 and V is TRBV30; tentative D call: TRBD1 (5 bases). CDR3 length equals 12 residues. The germline CDR1 and CDR2 sequences are GTSNPN and SVGIG (reference sequence). The V gene lost 3 bases and the J gene lost 8 bases, with 13 bases spanning the gap. CDR3 loop: CAWRTGGDGYTF. The CDR3 DNA follows: TGTGCCTGGAGGACCGGAGGGGACGGCTACACCTTC.

The count of this clone is one. In nucleotides, the CDR3 is TGTGCCAGCAGTCAAAACCGGGGAAAACTGTTTTTT. Amino acids: CASSQNRGKLFF. The V and J genes are TRBV12-3 or TRBV12-4 and TRBJ1-4, with no clear D. V lost 5 bases to trimming and J lost 10 bases, with 11 bases between them. The CDR3 has 12 residues.

The chain couples TRBV20-1 to TRBJ1-1; D may be TRBD1 (6 bases). In germline, CDR1 is DFQATT, CDR2 SNEGSKA (reference sequence). The CDR3 consists of 11 residues. V gave up 1 base and J gave up 10 bases, with 10 bases separating them. The CDR3: CSARGARGAFF. Here the CDR3 DNA reads TGCAGTGCTAGAGGGGCCAGGGGAGCTTTCTTT.

This chain uses TRBV7-2 with TRBJ1-1; the D gene is possibly TRBD1 (6 bases). CDR1 and CDR2 from the germline V gene are SGHTA and FQGNSA. The CDR3 runs to 13 residues. Trimming took 5 bases from V and 8 from J, leaving 15 bases between them. Written as DNA, the CDR3 is TGTGCCAGCAGCCCCAGGGCGACAGGAGAAGCTTTCTTT. Protein sequence: CASSPRATGEAFF.

The gene calls are TRBV10-3 and TRBJ1-1; 11 bases agree with TRBD1. The CDR3 spans 15 residues. Trimming removed 3 bases from V and 5 bases from J; junction bases left unmatched: 5. Germline values: CDR1 ENHRY, CDR2 SYGVKD. CDR3 sequence (DNA): TGTGCCATCAGTGAAAGGGACAGGGGGAGGACTGAAGCTTTCTTT. It codes for CAISERDRGRTEAFF.

This chain links TRBV4-1 with TRBJ2-3, with TRBD2 as a possible D gene (6 bases). V was cut by 1 base and J by 1 base, with 9 bases left in between. This CDR3 has 15 residues. The germline V gene encodes CDR1 MGHRA and CDR2 YSYEKL. The CDR3 loop reads CASSQGRVGTDTQYF. Here the CDR3 DNA reads TGCGCCAGCAGCCAAGGGAGGGTGGGCACAGATACGCAGTATTTT.

The rearrangement links TRBV27 to TRBJ1-5; 7 nucleotides agree with TRBD1. This CDR3 spans 18 amino acids. V dropped 8 bases and J dropped 0; count of bases not matched to a gene: 16. Germline loops: CDR1 MNHEY, CDR2 SMNVEV (reference sequence). CDR3 amino acids: CASGTGDSLLRSNQPQHF. CDR3 nucleotide sequence: TGTGCCAGCGGAACAGGGGATAGTCTGCTGCGTAGCAATCAGCCCCAGCATTTT.

The J gene is TRBJ1-2, the V gene TRBV7-2, with 7 bases matching TRBD1. In germline, CDR1 is SGHTA, CDR2 FQGNSA. The CDR3 loop spans 13 amino acids. J lost 7 bases, V lost 6 bases, and 8 bases had no gene match. Here the CDR3 reads CASSIKGAFGYTF. CDR3 nucleotides: TGTGCCAGCAGTATAAAGGGGGCCTTTGGCTACACCTTC.

The gene calls are TRBV18 and TRBJ1-3, with D tentatively TRBD1 (6 bases). The CDR3 covers 15 residues. The germline V gene encodes CDR1 KGHSH and CDR2 LQKENI. V was trimmed by 4 bases and J by 0 bases, leaving 10 bases between them. The DNA of the CDR3 is TGTGCCAGCTCACAGGACAGCTTCTCTGGAAACACCATATATTTT. Amino acids: CASSQDSFSGNTIYF.

Turning to this clone: This sample also contains other DNA sequences that code for the same CDR3. The rearrangement joins TRBV2 to TRBJ1-2, with no clear D. The V gene's germline CDR1 is SNHLY and CDR2 FYNNEI. The CDR3 consists of 12 residues. Trimming left V 1 base short and J 4 bases short, with 4 bases between. The CDR3 here is CASSEDSYGYTF. The DNA of the CDR3 is TGTGCCAGCAGTGAAGACAGCTATGGCTACACCTTC.

The CDR3 reads CASSPWGVTEAFF. CDR3 coding DNA: TGTGCCAGCTCACCCTGGGGGGTGACTGAAGCTTTCTTT. The chain is built from TRBV18 and TRBJ1-1; D possibly corresponds to TRBD1 (5 bases). The V gene lost 3 bases and the J gene lost 5 bases, with 10 bases spanning the gap. CDR3 length: 13 amino acids. Germline CDR1 is KGHSH and CDR2 is LQKENI.

Concerning this clone itself: The same CDR3 can be traced to other DNA sequences in this sample. The chain recombines TRBV18 with TRBJ1-2, with 11 bases matching TRBD1. Per the germline V gene, CDR1 is KGHSH and CDR2 is LQKENI. The CDR3 has 16 residues. V lost 3 bases, J lost 1 base, and 4 bases stayed unmatched. The CDR3 DNA is TGTGCCAGCTCACCCCCCGGGACAGGGGGTAACTATGGCTACACCTTC. Its protein is CASSPPGTGGNYGYTF. Combining the CDR3 with reference TRBV18 and TRBJ1-2 gives the whole variable domain NAGVMQNPRHLVRRRGQEARLRCSPMKGHSHVYWYRQLPEEGLKFMVYLQKENIIDESGMPKERFSAEFPKEGPSILRIQQVVRGDSAAYFCASSPPGTGGNYGYTFGSGTRLTVV.

The V and J genes are TRBV6-5 and TRBJ2-2, with a tentative D call TRBD2 (5 bases). The CDR3 is made up of 15 amino acids. Germline assignment: CDR1 MNHEY and CDR2 SVGAGI. V lost 2 bases and J 8 bases, leaving 15 bases between the germline ends. CDR3 loop: CASSYGFGRAGELFF. CDR3 nucleotides: TGTGCCAGCAGTTACGGGTTTGGGCGGGCAGGGGAGCTGTTTTTT.

This clone appeared a few times. DNA of the CDR3: TGTGCCAGCGGCGGACAGCACAATCAGCCCCAGCATTTT. Residues: CASGGQHNQPQHF. This chain connects TRBV6-5 to TRBJ1-5, with D perhaps TRBD1 (6 bases). The CDR3 runs 13 residues. V was cut by 8 bases and J by 3 bases, with 11 bases left in between. From germline, CDR1 is MNHEY and CDR2 SVGAGI.

This clone appeared a few times. The rearrangement joins TRBV5-1 to TRBJ1-4; TRBD1 agrees at 8 bases. The germline V gene encodes CDR1 SGHRS and CDR2 YFSETQ. The junction had 10 bases not matched to a gene; V was cut back by 2 bases and J by 4 bases. The CDR3 contains 17 residues. For the CDR3, the DNA is TGCGCCAGCAGCTTCAGCCCGAGGACAGGGATTAATGAAAAACTGTTTTTT. Translating gives CASSFSPRTGINEKLFF.

Only a few counts were recorded for this clone. The chain is built from TRBV29-1 and TRBJ1-1; TRBD1 is a possible D gene (6 bases). V was cut by 7 bases and J by 1 base, with 10 bases left in between. Per germline, CDR1 SQVTM and CDR2 ANQGSEA. The CDR3 covers 12 residues. This CDR3 reads CSARGGNTEAFF. CDR3 DNA: TGCAGCGCACGAGGGGGGAACACTGAAGCTTTCTTT.

The V call is TRBV6-5, the J call TRBJ2-1; D might be TRBD2 (6 bases). The CDR3 sequence is 13 residues long. V was clipped by 11 bases and J by 3 bases, with 14 bases between them. CDR1 and CDR2 from the germline V gene are MNHEY and SVGAGI. The CDR3 DNA reads TGTGCCTTTTCGAGGGGACTCTACAATGAGCAGTTCTTC. It yields the protein CAFSRGLYNEQFF.

This chain links TRBV28 with TRBJ1-6, with 12 bases that match TRBD1. Germline V gives CDR1 MDHEN, CDR2 SYDVKM. Unmatched junction bases numbered 9, after V lost 8 bases and J lost 10 bases. The CDR3 loop spans 15 amino acids. The CDR3 DNA follows: TGTGCCAGCGTCGCCTCGGGACAGGGGGCATCACCCCTCCACTTT. Protein sequence: CASVASGQGASPLHF.

The chain combines TRBV10-3 with TRBJ1-1; 7 nucleotides line up with TRBD1. V lost 0 bases to trimming and J lost 1 base; unmatched junction nucleotides: 2. There are 15 residues in the CDR3. Germline CDR1 reads ENHRY; CDR2 reads SYGVKD. CDR3 sequence (DNA): TGTGCCATCAGTGAGTCAGGGACAGCGAACACTGAAGCTTTCTTT. It is translated as CAISESGTANTEAFF.

The gene calls are TRBV5-4 and TRBJ1-4; D not certain. V was shortened by 4 bases and J by 4 bases, with 8 bases between the two germline ends. The CDR3 loop spans 13 amino acids. CDR1 and CDR2 from the germline V gene are SGHNT and YYREEE (reference sequence). CDR3 sequence (DNA): TGTGCCAGCAGCGATTCCTATAATGAAAAACTGTTTTTT. It translates to CASSDSYNEKLFF.

The rearrangement uses TRBV4-3 and TRBJ2-1; no firm D call. The CDR3 contains 14 residues. Per germline, CDR1 LGHNA and CDR2 YSLEER. V was clipped by 3 bases and J by 7 bases, with 13 bases between them. CDR3 bases: TGCGCCAGCAGCCAGGCACGGCTGCGGAATGAGCAGTTCTTC. As protein: CASSQARLRNEQFF.

The chain employs TRBV6-5 and TRBJ2-7; TRBD1 matches 12 bases. The V gene's germline CDR1 is MNHEY and CDR2 SVGAGI. V lost 6 bases to trimming and J lost 5 bases; unmatched junction nucleotides: 8. The CDR3 has 15 amino acids. The CDR3 loop is CASSQGQGAYNEQYF. The CDR3 region has the DNA TGTGCCAGCAGCCAGGGACAGGGGGCATACAACGAGCAGTACTTC.

The chain has TRBV5-6 and TRBJ1-4; TRBD1 matches at 8 bases. The CDR3 loop spans 16 amino acids. V dropped 3 bases and J dropped 7; count of bases not matched to a gene: 11. Germline assignment: CDR1 SGHDT and CDR2 YYEEEE. The DNA of the CDR3 is TGTGCCAGCAGCTATGGAATCGGACAGGGCGGTGAAAAACTGTTTTTT. Translating it yields CASSYGIGQGGEKLFF. The variable domain in full, with the rest retrieved from reference TRBV5-6 and TRBJ1-4, is DAGVTQSPTHLIKTRGQQVTLRCSPKSGHDTVSWYQQALGQGPQFIFQYYEEEERQRGNFPDRFSGHQFPNYSSELNVNALLLGDSALYLCASSYGIGQGGEKLFFGSGTQLSVL.

This chain joins TRBV5-6 and TRBJ1-2; possibly TRBD1 for D (6 bases). The CDR3 totals 14 residues. The V end was cut by 6 bases, the J end by 8 bases, with 20 bases between. Germline values: CDR1 SGHDT, CDR2 YYEEEE. CDR3 loop: CASMRPDRFLGYTF. The CDR3 DNA sequence: TGTGCCAGCATGCGGCCCGACAGGTTTTTGGGCTACACCTTC.

Written as DNA, the CDR3 is TGTGCCAGCAGTTTCGCGGCCCGGGGCGAGCAGTACTTC. Protein: CASSFAARGEQYF. The chain joins TRBV12-3 or TRBV12-4 to TRBJ2-7; a weak D match, TRBD2 (5 bases). The CDR3 extends over 13 amino acids. V was pared by 3 bases and J by 6 bases, with 12 bases between.